Listed below are T cell receptor beta chains from one sample, sequenced in a study of CD8 T cells in Susac syndrome. TCRdb used MiXCR to reprocess the immunoSEQ multiplex PCR reads, holding one entry per CDR3 protein. The sample has more than 95,000 distinct CDR3 sequences, around 94% seen once; the top ten hold less than 0.25%. Sequencing input: CD8+ T cells from PBMCs. The receptor set was obtained from a human donor with Susac syndrome. CDR3s include the opening cysteine and the closing phenylalanine or tryptophan. Fields, in order: J gene, D gene, V gene, clone size, CDR3 DNA, CDR3 protein. D genes are given only for firm matches. Clone size is shown for a subset of rows, as once, few, many or a class of expanded clone.

>TRBJ1-1|-|TRBV4-2|-
TGTGCCAGCAGCCAGGAAATAGGGGGACACACTGAAGCTTTCTTT
CASSQEIGGHTEAFF
>TRBJ1-5|TRBD1|TRBV20-1|-
TGCAGTGCTAGCCCTAGGGGGCCTACAAATCAGCCCCAGCATTTT
CSASPRGPTNQPQHF
>TRBJ2-2|-|TRBV30|-
TGTGCCTGGAGTCAGACTAGCACCGGGGAGCTGTTTTTT
CAWSQTSTGELFF
>TRBJ2-7|TRBD2|TRBV4-3|-
TGCGCCAGCAGCCACCATCGACTAGCGGGAAGGTACGAGCAGTACTTC
CASSHHRLAGRYEQYF
>TRBJ2-7|-|TRBV4-3|-
TGCGCCAGCAGCCAGGAACACTCAAGACAGAACTACGAGCAGTACTTC
CASSQEHSRQNYEQYF
>TRBJ1-4|-|TRBV5-4|-
TGTGCCAGCAGCTTCCGGGGGCGCGATGAAAAACTGTTTTTT
CASSFRGRDEKLFF
>TRBJ2-7|-|TRBV12-3/TRBV12-4|-
TGTGCCAGCAGTCTACGTGCACTCTACGAGCAGTACTTC
CASSLRALYEQYF
>TRBJ2-3|-|TRBV5-4|few
TGTGCCAGCAGCTCAATAGCCATATGGCAGTATTTT
CASSSIAIWQYF
>TRBJ2-2|-|TRBV6-5|-
TGTGCCAGCAGCTACTCGGTGGGGGAGGCGAACACCGGGGAGCTGTTTTTT
CASSYSVGEANTGELFF
>TRBJ1-5|-|TRBV27|-
TGTGCCAGCAGGGCAACGGACCTTAGCAATCAGCCCCAGCATTTT
CASRATDLSNQPQHF
>TRBJ1-5|TRBD1|TRBV5-6|-
TGTGCCAGCAGTGACGGGACAGGGGTTCAGCCCCAGCATTTT
CASSDGTGVQPQHF
>TRBJ2-7|TRBD1|TRBV4-2|-
TGTGCCAGCAGCCAAAGCCGGGACAGCCACTACGAGCAGTACTTC
CASSQSRDSHYEQYF
>TRBJ2-7|-|TRBV7-9|-
TGTGCCAGCAGCTTCAACCCCTACGAGCAGTACTTC
CASSFNPYEQYF
>TRBJ2-1|-|TRBV10-2|-
TGCGCCAGTGAGGACCACGCCTCATCGTTCTTC
CASEDHASSFF
>TRBJ1-5|-|TRBV3-1|-
TGTGCCAGCAGCCAAGGTCTCGGAGGGGCCTTACCCAATCAGCCCCAGCATTTT
CASSQGLGGALPNQPQHF
>TRBJ2-5|-|TRBV11-2|-
TGTGCCAGCAAGCAAGTCTCTTGGACCCAGTACTTC
CASKQVSWTQYF
>TRBJ2-7|-|TRBV20-1|-
TGCAGTGCTAGAAGCCTTACAAACTCCTACGAGCAGTACTTC
CSARSLTNSYEQYF
>TRBJ2-7|TRBD2|TRBV27|-
TGTGCCAGCAGTTTAAGCGGGAGTGGGTCCTACGAGCAGTACTTC
CASSLSGSGSYEQYF
>TRBJ2-7|-|TRBV9|-
TGTGCCAGCAGCGTAGATGGTGGGACCATCTTCTCTTACGAGCAGTACTTC
CASSVDGGTIFSYEQYF
>TRBJ1-1|-|TRBV20-1|-
TGCAGTGCGCCTAATTCGAACACTGAAGCTTTCTTT
CSAPNSNTEAFF
>TRBJ1-2|-|TRBV9|-
TGTGCCAGCAGCGCAGACGGAGCGGGTGAACAGCACTATGGCTACACCTTC
CASSADGAGEQHYGYTF
>TRBJ2-3|-|TRBV2|-
TGTGCCAGCATCCCGGGGCGGGGGCTCCACCGCACAGATACGCAGTATTTT
CASIPGRGLHRTDTQYF
>TRBJ2-6|-|TRBV7-2|-
TGTGCCAGCAGCTTAGAACCCAGGGCATCTGGGGCCAACGTCCTGACTTTC
CASSLEPRASGANVLTF
>TRBJ2-1|TRBD2|TRBV7-9|-
TGTGCCAGCAGCTTAGTGGGCGGGAGAGACTACAATGAGCAGTTCTTC
CASSLVGGRDYNEQFF
>TRBJ2-7|-|TRBV7-9|-
TGTGCCAGCAGCTTAGATGCAGGGGCCTACGAGCAGTACTTC
CASSLDAGAYEQYF
>TRBJ1-1|-|TRBV29-1|-
TGCAGCGTTTTGAGGACTGAAGCTTTCTTT
CSVLRTEAFF
>TRBJ1-2|TRBD1|TRBV5-4|-
TGTGCCAGCAGCTTCACAGGGGAGGATGGCTACACCTTC
CASSFTGEDGYTF
>TRBJ2-3|TRBD2|TRBV6-6|-
TGTGCCAGCAGTTATACTAGCGTGAGACTTTATACGCAGTATTTT
CASSYTSVRLYTQYF
>TRBJ1-5|-|TRBV19|-
TGTGCCAGTAGTCCAGGACGGGCCCAGCATTTT
CASSPGRAQHF
>TRBJ2-5|TRBD2|TRBV5-6|-
TGTGCCAGCAGCTTCGGGGGGGTCGGGGAGACCCAGTACTTC
CASSFGGVGETQYF
>TRBJ1-5|-|TRBV7-2|-
TGTGCCAGCAGCTCCCATCCAGGAAGTCAGCCCCAGCATTTT
CASSSHPGSQPQHF
>TRBJ2-5|-|TRBV5-6|-
TGTGCCAGCAGCTTGGGGTCCGACCAAGAGACCCAGTACTTC
CASSLGSDQETQYF
>TRBJ2-2|-|TRBV11-2|-
TGTGCCAGCAGCTTGCCCCAGGACAACGGGGAGCTGTTTTTT
CASSLPQDNGELFF